The entry below describes one T cell receptor beta chain. This sample was taken from a study of blood T cell repertoires in COVID-19. Losses at the gene ends were 4 bases for V and 8 bases for J; bases not matched to a gene: 8. This CDR3 is 16 amino acids long. Germline V CDR1 and CDR2: KGHDR, SFDVKD. In the original processing: Estimation of nucleated cell counts relied on the amplification of reference gene primers. Here immunoSEQ multiplex PCR was the method, and the copy in TCRdb shows in-frame clones only, minus some. The V and J calls and the clone size are those of that table, but D and trimming were determined from the DNA. The table records 250,000 to 350,000 clones, over 75% of them present only once.

The sample comprised PBMCs or T cells enriched from blood (not recorded which). This receptor was identified in a woman younger than 45 who had recovered from COVID-19. V is TRBV24-1 and J is TRBJ2-1, with 12 bases matching TRBD2. The CDR3 here is CATSDSTSGRVYEQFF. CDR3 bases: TGTGCCACCAGTGACTCGACTAGCGGGAGAGTCTATGAGCAGTTCTTC.